These 21 T cell receptor beta chains were all obtained from the same sample, sequenced in a study of blood T cell repertoires in COVID-19. Sequenced by immunoSEQ multiplex PCR; TCRdb stores in-frame clones only, minus some. Of approximately 500,000 clones in the sample, roughly 88% were seen once. Sequencing used peripheral blood. Source of these receptors: a human donor in a cohort sampled during active COVID-19.

This clone was observed a single time. The chain links TRBV28 to TRBJ2-5, with TRBD1 identical over 8 bases. Germline CDR1 is MDHEN and CDR2 is SYDVKM. V dropped 3 bases and J dropped 4; count of bases not matched to a gene: 22. CDR3 length: 20 residues. The CDR3 region is CASSFPKNTGGRVWSETQYF. In DNA form, the CDR3 reads TGTGCCAGCAGTTTCCCCAAAAACACAGGGGGTCGAGTATGGTCAGAGACCCAGTACTTC.

The CDR3 loop is CASSPGQGLWPQHF. For the CDR3, the DNA is TGTGCCAGCTCACCAGGACAAGGCCTTTGGCCCCAGCATTTT. The rearrangement uses TRBV18 and TRBJ1-5, with D possibly TRBD1 on 5 matching bases. V dropped 2 bases and J dropped 9 bases, with 14 bases sitting between them. The CDR3 consists of 14 residues. Germline V gives CDR1 KGHSH, CDR2 LQKENI.

The chain has TRBV30 and TRBJ1-1; 8 bases are shared with TRBD1. V lost 5 bases and J lost 4; bases outside the gene matches: 6. Germline V lookup: CDR1 GTSNPN, CDR2 SVGIG (reference sequence). This CDR3 comprises 13 residues. The CDR3 DNA follows: TGTGCCTGGTTAGACAGGGGTTTCACTGAAGCTTTCTTT. Encoded protein: CAWLDRGFTEAFF.

The chain recombines TRBV2 with TRBJ2-2, with 8 bases matching TRBD1. Trimming cost V 2 bases and J 4 bases; bases outside gene matches: 3. This CDR3 comprises 15 residues. The germline V gene encodes CDR1 SNHLY and CDR2 FYNNEI. The CDR3 sequence is CASSERTGFTGELFF. The CDR3, as DNA: TGTGCCAGCAGTGAAAGGACAGGGTTCACCGGGGAGCTGTTTTTT.

This clone came up once. The chain has TRBV28 and TRBJ1-2, with 9 bases aligning to TRBD1. The CDR3 sequence is 14 residues long. J lost 4 bases, V lost 6 bases, and 6 bases had no gene match. Germline CDR1 and CDR2: MDHEN and SYDVKM. The CDR3 region is CASRKTGGGYGYTF. The CDR3 nucleotides are TGTGCCAGCAGGAAAACAGGGGGCGGCTATGGCTACACCTTC.

Notes on this clone: In the same sample, other DNA sequences code for this CDR3. The rearrangement uses TRBV19 and TRBJ1-2, with 7 bases fitting TRBD1. The CDR3 spans 13 residues. CDR1 and CDR2 (germline): LNHDA, SQIVND (reference sequence). The junction had 3 bases not matched to a gene; V was cut back by 5 bases and J by 3 bases. CDR3 in DNA: TGTGCCAGTAGTCAAACAGGGGACTATGGCTACACCTTC. Protein product: CASSQTGDYGYTF.

The chain carries TRBV6-5 and TRBJ1-3; 11 nucleotides agree with TRBD1. The trim removed 5 bases at V and 9 bases at J, leaving 9 bases unmatched. The germline V gene encodes CDR1 MNHEY and CDR2 SVGAGI. The CDR3 is 15 amino acids. The CDR3 bases are TGTGCCAGCAGTCCTCGGGACAGGGGGACCCGCACCATATATTTT. Translating it yields CASSPRDRGTRTIYF.

The chain is built from TRBV19 and TRBJ2-5, with 8 bases aligning to TRBD1. Germline lookup yields CDR1 LNHDA and CDR2 SQIVND (reference sequence). Trimming took 9 bases from V and 5 from J; bases not matched to a gene: 14. The CDR3 is 15 amino acids. In nucleotides, the CDR3 is TGTGCCAGCTCCTCCAGGGGGCGTCAGGTTGAGACCCAGTACTTC. This sequence encodes CASSSRGRQVETQYF.

This clone has a count of ten or more. The chain is built from TRBV7-3 and TRBJ2-2; TRBD2 matches at 10 bases. The germline CDR1 and CDR2 sequences are SGHTA and FQGTGA. Trimming cost V 5 bases and J 3 bases; bases outside gene matches: 12. This CDR3 region has 18 residues. CDR3 nucleotide sequence: TGTGCCAGCAGCCCGGGACTAGCGAGTGAACCTGACACCGGGGAGCTGTTTTTT. It translates to CASSPGLASEPDTGELFF.

This chain links TRBV28 with TRBJ1-3; 7 bases line up with TRBD1. Germline assignment: CDR1 MDHEN and CDR2 SYDVKM. The CDR3 is made up of 15 amino acids. With V trimmed by 4 bases and J by 2 bases, 5 bases remained unmatched. The CDR3 region has the DNA TGTGCCAGCAGTTCCGACAGGGTCGCTGGAAACACCATATATTTT. Protein product: CASSSDRVAGNTIYF. The full variable domain, completed using reference TRBV28 and TRBJ1-3, is DVKVTQSSRYLVKRTGEKVFLECVQDMDHENMFWYRQDPGLGLRLIYFSYDVKMKEKGDIPEGYSVSREKKERFSLILESASTNQTSMYLCASSSDRVAGNTIYFGEGSWLTVV.

The chain carries TRBV3-1 (or the pseudogene TRBV3-2) and TRBJ2-1; D is unresolved. V lost 0 bases to trimming and J lost 0 bases, with 12 bases between them. This CDR3 is built from 17 residues. The germline V gene has CDR1 LGHDT and CDR2 YNNKEL (reference sequence). CDR3 amino acids: CASSQEIATSSYNEQFF. The CDR3 DNA reads TGTGCCAGCAGCCAAGAAATTGCAACGAGCTCCTACAATGAGCAGTTCTTC.

The CDR3 coding sequence is TGTGCAGCCAACAGGGATTCACCCCTCCACTTT. It translates to CAANRDSPLHF. The rearrangement uses TRBV30 and TRBJ1-6, with a tentative D call TRBD1 (6 bases). CDR1 GTSNPN and CDR2 SVGIG come from the germline V gene (reference sequence). The CDR3 consists of 11 residues.

The CDR3 nucleotides read TGTGCCAGCACCCAAGAGGGCGTGAACACTGAAGCTTTCTTT. This translates into CASTQEGVNTEAFF. The chain is built from TRBV6-5 and TRBJ1-1; D is unclear. In germline, CDR1 is MNHEY, CDR2 SVGAGI. This CDR3 contains 14 residues. Trimming removed 7 bases from V and 0 bases from J, with 12 bases in between.

The chain recombines TRBV11-2 with TRBJ2-3; 7 positions agree with TRBD1. Germline trimming cut 4 bases from V and 6 bases from J; bases unmatched to any gene: 19. The germline CDR1 and CDR2 sequences are SGHAT and FQNNGV. The CDR3 is 18 residues long. The CDR3 DNA sequence: TGTGCCAGCAGCTCTGTAGAGAGGGGGCAACGTCGGACGGATACGCAGTATTTT. The encoded protein is CASSSVERGQRRTDTQYF.

This clone is a singleton in its sample. CDR3 nucleotide sequence: TGTGCCTCGGCAGCCGGGGGTCAAGAGACCCAGTACTTC. Translation gives CASAAGGQETQYF. V usage is TRBV19 and J usage is TRBJ2-5, with D perhaps matching TRBD2 (6 bases). Deletions cut 11 bases from V and 2 bases from J, with 15 bases between. CDR1 LNHDA and CDR2 SQIVND come from the germline V gene (reference sequence). The CDR3 length is 13 residues.

The V gene is TRBV18, the J gene TRBJ2-5; TRBD2 agrees at 7 bases. The CDR3 length is 14 residues. In germline, CDR1 is KGHSH, CDR2 LQKENI. The junction had 3 bases not matched to a gene; V was cut back by 2 bases and J by 3 bases. The CDR3 DNA follows: TGTGCCAGCTCACCAATTCGGGGGGAAGAGACCCAGTACTTC. Its protein is CASSPIRGEETQYF. Full variable domain (rest looked up from reference TRBV18 and TRBJ2-5): NAGVMQNPRHLVRRRGQEARLRCSPMKGHSHVYWYRQLPEEGLKFMVYLQKENIIDESGMPKERFSAEFPKEGPSILRIQQVVRGDSAAYFCASSPIRGEETQYFGPGTRLLVL.

V gene TRBV19 combines with J gene TRBJ1-2, with D perhaps matching TRBD1 (6 bases). This CDR3 is built from 14 residues. Trimming removed 5 bases from V and 2 bases from J, with 12 bases in between. The germline gives CDR1 LNHDA, CDR2 SQIVND (reference sequence). The CDR3 DNA reads as TGTGCCAGTAGTGTCGGACAGAGCAACTATGGCTACACCTTC. This codes for CASSVGQSNYGYTF.

The V call is TRBV7-3, the J call TRBJ1-1; D is unresolved. The V end was cut by 6 bases, the J end by 1 base, with 9 bases between. The CDR3 runs 13 residues. Germline CDR1 SGHTA, CDR2 FQGTGA. The CDR3: CASRVTPNTEAFF. CDR3 sequence (DNA): TGTGCCAGCAGGGTGACACCGAACACTGAAGCTTTCTTT.

The rearrangement joins TRBV19 to TRBJ1-6, with 8 bases matching TRBD1. The CDR3 length is 13 residues. Unmatched junction bases numbered 1, after V lost 4 bases and J lost 8 bases. CDR1 is LNHDA and CDR2 is SQIVND in the germline V gene (reference sequence). CDR3 sequence reads: CASSNRGDSPLHF. The CDR3 coding sequence is TGTGCCAGTAGTAACAGGGGGGATTCACCCCTCCACTTT.

V gene TRBV24-1 combines with J gene TRBJ2-5; a weak D match, TRBD1 (6 bases). V was clipped by 9 bases and J by 4 bases, with 14 bases between them. CDR3 length equals 13 residues. Germline CDR1 KGHDR, CDR2 SFDVKD. The CDR3 sequence is CATSGERVETQYF. CDR3 nucleotides: TGTGCCACCTCAGGGGAACGGGTAGAGACCCAGTACTTC.

Only a few counts were recorded for this clone. V gene TRBV11-2 combines with J gene TRBJ2-7; 7 bases are a match to TRBD2. Germline lookup yields CDR1 SGHAT and CDR2 FQNNGV. The CDR3 is made up of 12 amino acids. The trim removed 8 bases at V and 9 bases at J, leaving 10 bases unmatched. As DNA, the CDR3 is TGTGCCAGCGCCTGGGAGGGTAGCGGGCAGTACTTC. Amino acids: CASAWEGSGQYF.